The T cell receptor (beta chain) under discussion was sequenced for a study of human T cells and chemical hapten exposure. Time point given: patch test 3, about 24 weeks after DPC sensitization. Treatment indicated: therapeutic diphenylcyclopropenone sensitization with weekly scalp DPC. The J segment lost 2 bases and the V segment lost 2 bases, leaving 2 bases of the junction unmatched. Per germline, CDR1 SGHRS and CDR2 YFSETQ. The CDR3 has 14 residues. TCRdb reprocessed the RACE reads via MiXCR and lists one record per CDR3 protein. The data contain over 65,000 distinct CDR3 sequences, more than 9.5% of them singletons.

The origin of this receptor is a woman between 50 and 59 years old with alopecia areata. Some clones in this sample may be carry-over from other donors' samples. Sequenced here: whole blood, sampled in connection with sensitization to the hapten diphenylcyclopropenone (DPC). V usage is TRBV5-1 and J usage is TRBJ2-7; 9 bases agree with TRBD1. The CDR3 loop is CASSFGQGTYEQYF. The CDR3 bases are TGCGCCAGCAGCTTCGGACAGGGGACCTACGAGCAGTACTTC.